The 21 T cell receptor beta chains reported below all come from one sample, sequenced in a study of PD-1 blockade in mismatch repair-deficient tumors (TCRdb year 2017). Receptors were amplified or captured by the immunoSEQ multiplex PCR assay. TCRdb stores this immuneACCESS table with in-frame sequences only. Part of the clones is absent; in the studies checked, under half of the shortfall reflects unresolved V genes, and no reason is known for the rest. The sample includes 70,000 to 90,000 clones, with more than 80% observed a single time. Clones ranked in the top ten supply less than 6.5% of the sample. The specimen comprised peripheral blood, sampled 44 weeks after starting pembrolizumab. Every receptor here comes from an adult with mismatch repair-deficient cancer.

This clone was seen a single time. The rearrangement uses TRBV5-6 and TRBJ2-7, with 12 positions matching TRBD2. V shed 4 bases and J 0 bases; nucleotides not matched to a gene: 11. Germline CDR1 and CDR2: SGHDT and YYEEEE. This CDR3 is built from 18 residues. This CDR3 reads CASSPPTSGSPYSYEQYF. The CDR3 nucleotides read TGTGCCAGCAGCCCTCCGACTAGCGGGAGTCCCTACTCCTACGAGCAGTACTTC.

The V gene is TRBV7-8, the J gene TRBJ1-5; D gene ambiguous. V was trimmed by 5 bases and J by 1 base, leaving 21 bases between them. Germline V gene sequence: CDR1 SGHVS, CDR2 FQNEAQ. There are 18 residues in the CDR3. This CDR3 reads CASSLGRGVGRSNQPQHF. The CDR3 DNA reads TGTGCCAGCAGCCTGGGCCGGGGAGTTGGGAGAAGCAATCAGCCCCAGCATTTT. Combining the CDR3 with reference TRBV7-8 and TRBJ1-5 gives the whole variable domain GAGVSQSPRYKVAKRGQDVALRCDPISGHVSLFWYQQALGQGPEFLTYFQNEAQLDKSGLPSDRFFAERPEGSVSTLKIQRTQQEDSAVYLCASSLGRGVGRSNQPQHFGDGTRLSIL.

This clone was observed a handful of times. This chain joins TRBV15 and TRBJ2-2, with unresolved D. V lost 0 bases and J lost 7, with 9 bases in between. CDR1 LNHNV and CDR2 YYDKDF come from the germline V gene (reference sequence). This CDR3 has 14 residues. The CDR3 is CATSRDLKVGELFF. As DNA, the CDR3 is TGTGCCACCAGCAGAGATCTAAAGGTCGGGGAGCTGTTTTTT.

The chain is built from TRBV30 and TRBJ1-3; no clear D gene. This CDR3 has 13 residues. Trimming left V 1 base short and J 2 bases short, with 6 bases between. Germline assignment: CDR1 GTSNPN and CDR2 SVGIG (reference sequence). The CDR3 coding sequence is TGTGCCTGGAGTGCAGAGACTGGAAACACCATATATTTT. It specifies CAWSAETGNTIYF.

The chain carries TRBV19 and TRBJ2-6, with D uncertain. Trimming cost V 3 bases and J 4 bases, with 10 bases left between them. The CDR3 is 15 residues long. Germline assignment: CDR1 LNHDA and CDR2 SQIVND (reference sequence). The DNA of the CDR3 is TGTGCCAGTAGTATCTCGGAGTACGGGGCCAACGTCCTGACTTTC. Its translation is CASSISEYGANVLTF.

Written as DNA, the CDR3 is TGTGCCAGCTCACCCATAGCGGGAGATTTTGTCCACGAGCAGTACTTC. It is translated as CASSPIAGDFVHEQYF. The chain joins TRBV18 to TRBJ2-7, with 9 bases matching TRBD2. The germline CDR1 and CDR2 sequences are KGHSH and LQKENI. This CDR3 has 16 amino acids. Trimming cost V 3 bases and J 5 bases; bases outside gene matches: 11. The variable domain in full, completed from reference TRBV18 and TRBJ2-7, reads NAGVMQNPRHLVRRRGQEARLRCSPMKGHSHVYWYRQLPEEGLKFMVYLQKENIIDESGMPKERFSAEFPKEGPSILRIQQVVRGDSAAYFCASSPIAGDFVHEQYFGPGTRLTVT.

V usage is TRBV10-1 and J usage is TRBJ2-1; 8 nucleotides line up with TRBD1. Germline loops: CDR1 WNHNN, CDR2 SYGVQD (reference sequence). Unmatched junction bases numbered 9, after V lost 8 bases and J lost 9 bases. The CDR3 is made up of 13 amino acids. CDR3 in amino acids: CASPGQEAPEQFF. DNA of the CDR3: TGCGCCAGCCCGGGACAGGAAGCTCCTGAGCAGTTCTTC.

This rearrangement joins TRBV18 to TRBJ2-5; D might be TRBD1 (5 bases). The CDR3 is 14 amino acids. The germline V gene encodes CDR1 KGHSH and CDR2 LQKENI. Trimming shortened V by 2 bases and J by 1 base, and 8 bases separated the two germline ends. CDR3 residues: CASSPAQGQETQYF. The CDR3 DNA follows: TGTGCCAGCTCACCAGCCCAGGGCCAAGAGACCCAGTACTTC.

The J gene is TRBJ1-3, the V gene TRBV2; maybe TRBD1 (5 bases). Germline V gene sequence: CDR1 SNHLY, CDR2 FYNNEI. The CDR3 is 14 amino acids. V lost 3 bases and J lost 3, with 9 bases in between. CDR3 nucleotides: TGTGCCAGCAGTGATACCGGGGGTGGAAACACCATATATTTT. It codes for CASSDTGGGNTIYF.

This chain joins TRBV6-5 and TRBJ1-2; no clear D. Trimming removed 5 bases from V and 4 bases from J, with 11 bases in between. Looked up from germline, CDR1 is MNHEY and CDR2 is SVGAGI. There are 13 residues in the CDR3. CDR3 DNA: TGTGCCAGCAGTGAGGTGGGAAGCTATGGCTACACCTTC. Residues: CASSEVGSYGYTF.

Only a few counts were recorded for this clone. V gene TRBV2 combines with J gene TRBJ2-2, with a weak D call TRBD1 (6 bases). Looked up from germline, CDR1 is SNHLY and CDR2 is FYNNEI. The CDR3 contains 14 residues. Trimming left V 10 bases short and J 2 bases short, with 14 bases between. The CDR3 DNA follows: TGTGCCACGCTCCGGGACACCAACACCGGGGAGCTGTTTTTT. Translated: CATLRDTNTGELFF. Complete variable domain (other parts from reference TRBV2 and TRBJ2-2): EPEVTQTPSHQVTQMGQEVILRCVPISNHLYFYWYRQILGQKVEFLVSFYNNEISEKSEIFDDQFSVERPDGSNFTLKIRSTKLEDSAMYFCATLRDTNTGELFFGEGSRLTVL.

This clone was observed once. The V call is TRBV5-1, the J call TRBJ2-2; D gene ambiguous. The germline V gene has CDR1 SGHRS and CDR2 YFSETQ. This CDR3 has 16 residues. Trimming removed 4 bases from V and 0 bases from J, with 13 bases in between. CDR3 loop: CASSQSSRANTGELFF. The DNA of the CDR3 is TGCGCCAGCAGCCAGTCCAGTCGGGCGAACACCGGGGAGCTGTTTTTT.

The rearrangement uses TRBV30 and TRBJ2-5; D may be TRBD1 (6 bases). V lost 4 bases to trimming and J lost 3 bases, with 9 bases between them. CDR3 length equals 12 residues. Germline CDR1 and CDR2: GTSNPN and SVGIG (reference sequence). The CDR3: CAWNQGKETQYF. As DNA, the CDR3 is TGTGCCTGGAACCAGGGGAAAGAGACCCAGTACTTC.

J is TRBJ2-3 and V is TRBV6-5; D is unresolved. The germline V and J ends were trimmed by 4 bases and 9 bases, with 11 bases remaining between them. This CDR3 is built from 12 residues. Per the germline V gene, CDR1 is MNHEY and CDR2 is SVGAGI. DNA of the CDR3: TGTGCCAGCAGTTCCAAGGCTGGAACGCAGTATTTT. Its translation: CASSSKAGTQYF.

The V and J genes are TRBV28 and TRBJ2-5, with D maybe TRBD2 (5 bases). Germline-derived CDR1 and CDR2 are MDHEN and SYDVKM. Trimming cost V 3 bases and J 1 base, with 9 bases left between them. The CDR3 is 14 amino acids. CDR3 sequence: CASSFNRGQETQYF. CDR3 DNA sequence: TGTGCCAGCAGTTTCAACCGGGGCCAAGAGACCCAGTACTTC.

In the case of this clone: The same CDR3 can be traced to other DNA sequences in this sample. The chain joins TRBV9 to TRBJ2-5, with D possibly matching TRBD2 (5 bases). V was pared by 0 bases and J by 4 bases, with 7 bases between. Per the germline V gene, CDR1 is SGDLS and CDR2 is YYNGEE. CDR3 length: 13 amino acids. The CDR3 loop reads CASSVGRVETQYF. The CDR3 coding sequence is TGTGCCAGCAGCGTAGGGCGGGTAGAGACCCAGTACTTC.

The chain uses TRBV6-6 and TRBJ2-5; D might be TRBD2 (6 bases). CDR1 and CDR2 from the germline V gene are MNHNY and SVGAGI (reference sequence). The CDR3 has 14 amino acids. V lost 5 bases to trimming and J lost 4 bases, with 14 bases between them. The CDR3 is CASSPGGGGETQYF. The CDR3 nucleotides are TGTGCCAGCAGTCCCGGTGGGGGAGGAGAGACCCAGTACTTC.

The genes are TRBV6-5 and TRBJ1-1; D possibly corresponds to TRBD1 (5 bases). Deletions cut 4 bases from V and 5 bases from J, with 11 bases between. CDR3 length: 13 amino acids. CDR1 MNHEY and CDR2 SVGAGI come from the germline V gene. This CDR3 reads CASSLTARTEAFF. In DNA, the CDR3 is TGTGCCAGCAGTTTGACAGCTCGGACTGAAGCTTTCTTT.

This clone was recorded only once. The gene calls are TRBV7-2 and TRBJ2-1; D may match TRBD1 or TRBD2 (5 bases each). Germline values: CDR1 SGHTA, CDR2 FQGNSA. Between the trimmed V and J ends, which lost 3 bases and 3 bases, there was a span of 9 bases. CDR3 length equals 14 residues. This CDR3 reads CASSFVGVYNEQFF. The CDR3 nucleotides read TGTGCCAGCAGCTTTGTGGGGGTCTACAATGAGCAGTTCTTC. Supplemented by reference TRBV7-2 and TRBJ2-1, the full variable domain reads GAGVSQSPSNKVTEKGKDVELRCDPISGHTALYWYRQSLGQGLEFLIYFQGNSAPDKSGLPSDRFSAERTGGSVSTLTIQRTQQEDSAVYLCASSFVGVYNEQFFGPGTRLTVL.

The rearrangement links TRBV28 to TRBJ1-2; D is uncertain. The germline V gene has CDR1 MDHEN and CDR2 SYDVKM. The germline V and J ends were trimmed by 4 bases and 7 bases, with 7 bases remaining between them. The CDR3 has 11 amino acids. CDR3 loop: CASSSEPGYTF. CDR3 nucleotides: TGTGCCAGCAGTTCGGAACCTGGCTACACCTTC.

CDR3 DNA: TGTGCCAGCAGTGATTCGGGACGTATCGAGCAGTACTTC. It specifies CASSDSGRIEQYF. The chain recombines TRBV2 with TRBJ2-7, with D perhaps matching TRBD1 or TRBD2 (5 bases each). V dropped 3 bases and J dropped 6 bases, with 12 bases sitting between them. The CDR3 has 13 residues. Germline V gene sequence: CDR1 SNHLY, CDR2 FYNNEI.